Reported below is one T cell receptor (beta chain). What it recognizes is unknown. The CDR3 has 13 amino acids. V shed 1 base and J shed 4 bases, with 7 bases lying between them. In germline, CDR1 is LNHDA, CDR2 SQIVND (reference sequence). Reverse transcribing all isolated RNA meant expressed TCRB transcripts were sequenced. The method was immunoSEQ multiplex PCR; TCRdb's version includes in-frame clones alone and lacks a portion of them. Of more than 350,000 clones in the sample, about an eighth were seen once. These data belong to a study of beta chain features in type 1 diabetes. Study findings and constraints: The question left open here concerned HLA type influencing TCRB rearrangement.

The clonotype was recovered from a woman in her late teens or twenties in good health. The material sequenced was naive CD4+ T cells from blood. The chain couples TRBV19 to TRBJ2-5; unclear D gene. CDR3 in amino acids: CASSIGRAETQYF. The CDR3 DNA sequence: TGTGCCAGTAGTATAGGTCGGGCAGAGACCCAGTACTTC.